The entry below describes one TCR beta chain. Its antigen is currently unknown. Other nucleotide sequences from this sample produce the same CDR3. Libraries were prepared by immunoSEQ multiplex PCR; TCRdb keeps only in-frame clonotypes and omits some of them. The sample lists tens of thousands of clones; 71% were seen once. The sample originates from a study of T cell clones after liver transplantation. In the study overall: Samples came from ITN030ST, which attempted immunosuppression withdrawal within 2 years of liver transplantation. Subjects received no induction therapy and standard immunosuppression until randomization at 12-24 months post-transplant.

Study observations and caveats: The donor-reactive repertoire was only partly measurable in two subjects, lacking donor cells.

The length of the CDR3 is 14 residues. CDR1 is SGHNT and CDR2 is YYREEE in the germline V gene (reference sequence). With 0 bases clipped from V and 6 bases from J, the junction kept 1 base outside the gene matches. The chain couples TRBV5-4 to TRBJ1-4, with 8 bases matching TRBD1. The source material was CD4+ T cells from blood, sampled before liver transplant. The clonotype was recovered from a human donor who received a liver transplant. The CDR3 spells CASSLDRGDEKLFF. CDR3 DNA: TGTGCCAGCAGCTTGGACAGGGGGGATGAAAAACTGTTTTTT.